These 6 T cell receptor beta chains were all obtained from the same sample, sequenced in a study of shared clonotypes between healthy human individuals. Only in-frame clones appear in the TCRdb table, and some are missing; sequencing was by immunoSEQ multiplex PCR. Of some 600,000 clones listed, roughly 96% are singletons. CD45RO-negative CD8 cells positively selected for CCR7 made up the naive population, which excluded terminally differentiated effector memory CD45RA+ cells. The specimen was naive CD8+ T cells sorted from blood. The receptor set was obtained from a woman aged 30 to 39 in good health.

The genes are TRBV10-3 and TRBJ2-5, with 7 nucleotides matching TRBD1. Germline loops: CDR1 ENHRY, CDR2 SYGVKD. The CDR3 is 14 amino acids. J lost 5 bases, V lost 5 bases, and 8 bases had no gene match. CDR3 bases: TGTGCCATCAGTCTAACACAGGGGACGGAGACCCAGTACTTC. It encodes CAISLTQGTETQYF.

The J gene is TRBJ2-2, the V gene TRBV29-1; possible D gene TRBD1, 5 bases. The CDR3 has 14 amino acids. The V gene lost 5 bases and the J gene lost 6 bases, with 16 bases spanning the gap. Germline CDR1 and CDR2: SQVTM and ANQGSEA. CDR3 residues: CSVYTGYGSGELFF. Here the CDR3 DNA reads TGCAGCGTTTATACAGGATATGGTTCCGGGGAGCTGTTTTTT.

This clone came up once. The chain employs TRBV27 and TRBJ2-7; 7 bases align to TRBD2. Germline V lookup: CDR1 MNHEY, CDR2 SMNVEV (reference sequence). V shed 3 bases, J shed 2 bases, and the junction held 4 bases outside the gene matches. This CDR3 contains 14 residues. CDR3 sequence (DNA): TGTGCCAGCAGTTTCAGCGGGGCAACCTACGAGCAGTACTTC. Protein product: CASSFSGATYEQYF.

The CDR3 sequence is CASRSGTGVYNEQFF. CDR3 bases: TGTGCCAGCAGATCCGGGACAGGGGTCTACAATGAGCAGTTCTTC. The V call is TRBV7-9, the J call TRBJ2-1; 10 bases are shared with TRBD1. The CDR3 is 15 amino acids. Germline V lookup: CDR1 SEHNR, CDR2 FQNEAQ (reference sequence). With V trimmed by 6 bases and J by 3 bases, 5 bases remained unmatched.

This chain connects TRBV19 to TRBJ1-2, with TRBD1 identical over 7 bases. The CDR3 contains 12 residues. V gave up 9 bases and J gave up 7 bases; unmatched junction bases: 8. The germline V gene encodes CDR1 LNHDA and CDR2 SQIVND (reference sequence). The CDR3 loop reads CASRQGGLGYTF. The CDR3 nucleotides are TGTGCCAGCAGACAGGGAGGACTTGGCTACACCTTC.

This chain joins TRBV10-1 and TRBJ2-2; unclear D gene. Germline assignment: CDR1 WNHNN and CDR2 SYGVQD (reference sequence). The CDR3 is made up of 14 amino acids. V was trimmed by 4 bases and J by 7 bases, leaving 13 bases between them. The CDR3 DNA reads as TGCGCCAGCAGTGTATCTAGGACCGGCGGGGAGCTGTTTTTT. Its protein product is CASSVSRTGGELFF.